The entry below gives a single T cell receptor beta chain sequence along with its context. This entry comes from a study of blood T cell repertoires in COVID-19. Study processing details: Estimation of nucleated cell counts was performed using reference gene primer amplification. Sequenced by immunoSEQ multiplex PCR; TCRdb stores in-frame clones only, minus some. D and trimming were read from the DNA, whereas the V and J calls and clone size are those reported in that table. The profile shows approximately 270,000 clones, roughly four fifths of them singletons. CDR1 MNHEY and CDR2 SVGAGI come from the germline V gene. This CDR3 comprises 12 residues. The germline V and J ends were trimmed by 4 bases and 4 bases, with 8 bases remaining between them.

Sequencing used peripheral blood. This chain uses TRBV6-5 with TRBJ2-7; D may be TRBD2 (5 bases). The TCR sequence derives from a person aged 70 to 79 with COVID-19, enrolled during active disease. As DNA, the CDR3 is TGTGCCAGCAGTTCTAGCCCGTACGAGCAGTACTTC. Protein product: CASSSSPYEQYF.